The sequence of this TCR beta chain was determined in a study of T cells in Graves' hyperthyroidism and ophthalmopathy. As for the study in general: Initial diagnosis, before any treatment, was when peripheral blood was collected. Study-wide results and caveats: Most clonotypes that expanded in the thyroid above 0.001 also showed up in blood.

Amplified TCR beta CDR3 regions derived from RNA transcripts. TCR CDR3 regions were first amplified by RT-PCR with HTBI primers. A single record per CDR3 protein comes from TCRdb applying MiXCR to the multiplex PCR reads. The sample has approximately 620,000 distinct CDR3 sequences; roughly 13% are singletons. This CDR3 region has 15 residues. V was shortened by 2 bases and J by 5 bases, with 16 bases between the two germline ends. Subjects aged 18 to 65 presented with newly diagnosed hyperthyroidism of less than 2 months' duration. Uncontrolled infection, other autoimmune disease, pregnancy or lactation excluded patients. At least ten counts were recorded for this clonotype. Its antigen remains unidentified.

V and J are TRBV12-3 or TRBV12-4 and TRBJ2-7, with TRBD1 as a possible D gene (6 bases). This sequence originates from a woman aged 25 to 39 with Graves' hyperthyroidism that later progressed to Graves' ophthalmopathy. The sequencing sample was made of blood. CDR3 DNA sequence: TGTGCCAGCAGTTTAAGGCAGGGGATAGTCGACGAGCAGTACTTC. It is translated as CASSLRQGIVDEQYF.